Each of the 16 T cell receptor beta chains below was sequenced from the same sample in a study of blood T cell repertoires in COVID-19. TCRdb's table, derived via immunoSEQ multiplex PCR, lists solely in-frame clones and lacks some. The sample holds some 300,000 clones, just over 85% seen once. The sample comprised PBMCs or T cells enriched from blood (not recorded which). All receptors derive from a man aged 25 to 40 who had recovered from COVID-19.

The V gene is TRBV5-1, the J gene TRBJ2-7; 7 bases agree with TRBD1. Germline CDR1 reads SGHRS; CDR2 reads YFSETQ. The CDR3 contains 16 residues. V was clipped by 0 bases and J by 3 bases; unmatched bases: 9. CDR3 loop: CASSLGGQVFFYEQYF. In DNA form, the CDR3 reads TGCGCCAGCAGCTTGGGTGGACAGGTCTTCTTCTACGAGCAGTACTTC.

J is TRBJ1-5 and V is TRBV28; D unresolved. This CDR3 comprises 14 residues. Germline CDR1 MDHEN, CDR2 SYDVKM. Trimming took off 1 base at V and 3 bases at J, with 7 bases between the two ends. CDR3 region: CASSLSLYNQPQHF. The CDR3 coding sequence is TGTGCCAGCAGTTTATCCCTCTACAATCAGCCCCAGCATTTT. The entire variable domain, with the rest obtained from reference TRBV28 and TRBJ1-5, is as follows: DVKVTQSSRYLVKRTGEKVFLECVQDMDHENMFWYRQDPGLGLRLIYFSYDVKMKEKGDIPEGYSVSREKKERFSLILESASTNQTSMYLCASSLSLYNQPQHFGDGTRLSIL.

This rearrangement joins TRBV29-1 to TRBJ1-1; D remains ambiguous. The CDR3 is 13 residues long. V gave up 4 bases and J gave up 10 bases, with 19 bases separating them. CDR1 SQVTM and CDR2 ANQGSEA come from the germline V gene. The CDR3 region is CSVGLFGARGAFF. CDR3 coding DNA: TGCAGCGTTGGACTCTTTGGTGCTCGGGGAGCTTTCTTT.

V is TRBV5-6 and J is TRBJ1-1; D not certain. The CDR3 length is 14 residues. Germline V CDR1 and CDR2: SGHDT, YYEEEE. V shed 0 bases and J shed 4 bases, with 10 bases lying between them. In nucleotides, the CDR3 is TGTGCCAGCAGCTTGGAGGCGGCCGCCACTGAAGCTTTCTTT. Its translation: CASSLEAAATEAFF.

Remarks on this clone: Other DNA variants within this sample encode the same CDR3. The chain joins TRBV27 to TRBJ1-2, with 7 nucleotides matching TRBD1. Germline trimming cut 5 bases from V and 5 bases from J; bases unmatched to any gene: 2. The CDR3 length is 12 residues. Germline CDR1 is MNHEY and CDR2 is SMNVEV (reference sequence). CDR3 DNA sequence: TGTGCCAGCAGTCTACAGGGGTATGGCTACACCTTC. This gives the protein CASSLQGYGYTF.

The rearrangement links TRBV28 to TRBJ2-7; 8 bases are shared with TRBD1. Germline V gene data show CDR1 as MDHEN and CDR2 as SYDVKM. This CDR3 comprises 17 residues. J gave up 2 bases and V 2 bases, and 11 bases lay outside the gene matches. CDR3 amino acids: CASSLPAWTGRAYEQYF. The CDR3 DNA is TGTGCCAGCAGTTTACCTGCCTGGACAGGGCGGGCCTACGAGCAGTACTTC.

The chain uses TRBV7-2 and TRBJ1-3; no clear D gene. This CDR3 region has 15 residues. Trimming removed 3 bases at V and 0 bases at J, with 9 bases between. The germline gives CDR1 SGHTA, CDR2 FQGNSA. The CDR3 DNA reads as TGTGCCAGCAGCTTCTCTACAGCCTCTGGAAACACCATATATTTT. It translates to CASSFSTASGNTIYF.

This sequence joins TRBV7-9 and TRBJ1-4; D is unclear. The CDR3 totals 15 residues. Between the trimmed V and J ends, which lost 5 bases and 5 bases, there was a span of 15 bases. Germline lookup yields CDR1 SEHNR and CDR2 FQNEAQ (reference sequence). CDR3 loop: CASSSRPQANEKLFF. The DNA of the CDR3 is TGTGCCAGCAGCAGTCGCCCCCAGGCGAATGAAAAACTGTTTTTT. The variable domain in full, completed from reference TRBV7-9 and TRBJ1-4, reads DTGVSQNPRHKITKRGQNVTFRCDPISEHNRLYWYRQTLGQGPEFLTYFQNEAQLEKSRLLSDRFSAERPKGSFSTLEIQRTEQGDSAMYLCASSSRPQANEKLFFGSGTQLSVL.

The rearrangement uses TRBV7-9 and TRBJ1-2; 9 nucleotides match TRBD1. Germline CDR1 reads SEHNR; CDR2 reads FQNEAQ (reference sequence). This CDR3 comprises 16 residues. The J segment lost 3 bases and the V segment lost 5 bases, leaving 10 bases of the junction unmatched. The CDR3 coding sequence is TGTGCCAGCAGCAGAAAGGCTCGGGACAGGGACTATGGCTACACCTTC. It codes for CASSRKARDRDYGYTF.

The chain employs TRBV18 and TRBJ1-5; D possibly corresponds to TRBD1 (6 bases). The CDR3 sequence is 14 residues long. Germline assignment: CDR1 KGHSH and CDR2 LQKENI. Trimming took 3 bases from V and 3 from J, leaving 9 bases between them. CDR3 region: CASSPWTDNQPQHF. The CDR3 bases are TGTGCCAGCTCACCCTGGACAGACAATCAGCCCCAGCATTTT.

The chain has TRBV12-3 or TRBV12-4 and TRBJ2-1; tentative D call: TRBD2 (5 bases). The CDR3 sequence is 12 residues long. V gave up 6 bases and J gave up 14 bases, with 17 bases separating them. CDR3 coding DNA: TGTGCCAGCAGCCCACCTCGGGGAGCCGAGTTCTTC. Amino acids: CASSPPRGAEFF.

The chain couples TRBV27 to TRBJ2-5; 12 nucleotides align to TRBD2. Germline CDR1 and CDR2: MNHEY and SMNVEV (reference sequence). This CDR3 is 14 amino acids long. The V gene end was trimmed by 5 bases and the J gene end by 5 bases; junction bases not matched to a gene: 3. CDR3 DNA sequence: TGTGCCAGCAGTGCAGGGACTAGCGGGGAGACCCAGTACTTC. Amino acid sequence: CASSAGTSGETQYF.

This clone was recorded only once. This sequence joins TRBV10-1 and TRBJ2-7, with TRBD1 as a possible D gene (6 bases). The CDR3 is 14 residues long. The germline V gene encodes CDR1 WNHNN and CDR2 SYGVQD (reference sequence). The V gene lost 2 bases and the J gene lost 7 bases, with 15 bases spanning the gap. The CDR3 region is CASSELDSIQEQYF. The CDR3 region has the DNA TGCGCCAGCAGTGAGCTGGACAGCATACAAGAGCAGTACTTC.

In its sample, this clone was seen once. This chain links TRBV14 with TRBJ1-2, with 7 bases aligning to TRBD1. The CDR3 has 13 residues. Per germline, CDR1 SGHDN and CDR2 FVKESK. V was pared by 4 bases and J by 4 bases, with 3 bases of the junction left unmatched. CDR3 residues: CASSLRQGYGYTF. In nucleotides, the CDR3 is TGTGCCAGCAGCCTGAGACAGGGCTATGGCTACACCTTC.

This chain connects TRBV18 to TRBJ2-7; D remains unclear. This CDR3 has 16 residues. V lost 0 bases and J lost 0, with 12 bases in between. CDR1 is KGHSH, CDR2 LQKENI, per germline. The CDR3 DNA is TGTGCCAGCTCACCACCAACATCCGTTGCCTCCTACGAGCAGTACTTC. Translating gives CASSPPTSVASYEQYF.

The chain is built from TRBV27 and TRBJ2-7; D gene unclear. Germline loops: CDR1 MNHEY, CDR2 SMNVEV (reference sequence). Trimming shortened V by 4 bases and J by 3 bases, and 7 bases separated the two germline ends. The CDR3 covers 12 residues. CDR3 sequence reads: CASSSPRYEQYF. CDR3 sequence (DNA): TGTGCCAGCAGTTCTCCCCGCTACGAGCAGTACTTC.